This entry lists 27 T cell receptor beta chains sequenced from one sample in a study of blood T cell repertoires in COVID-19. Sequencing was performed with immunoSEQ multiplex PCR; in TCRdb, only in-frame clones are kept and a portion is missing. Of 200,000 to 250,000 clones listed, 90% are singletons. Source material: PBMCs or T cells enriched from blood (not recorded which). The receptors here all came from a man aged 50-59 years who had been exposed to COVID-19.

The chain carries TRBV5-1 and TRBJ2-7; D might be TRBD1 (6 bases). The CDR3 sequence is 16 residues long. Deletions cut 5 bases from V and 2 bases from J, with 20 bases between. Per the germline V gene, CDR1 is SGHRS and CDR2 is YFSETQ. The CDR3 DNA reads as TGCGCCAGCAGTAGGGTTGGGGGCACTATCGCCTACGAGCAGTACTTC. Its protein product is CASSRVGGTIAYEQYF.

The V call is TRBV28, the J call TRBJ1-1, with D perhaps matching TRBD1 (5 bases). This CDR3 spans 15 amino acids. Germline V lookup: CDR1 MDHEN, CDR2 SYDVKM. Trimming removed 9 bases at V and 1 base at J, with 18 bases between. DNA of the CDR3: TGTGCCAGTTCCGGGGGGAGGGCCGAGAACACTGAAGCTTTCTTT. It translates to CASSGGRAENTEAFF.

The chain carries TRBV7-2 and TRBJ1-4; the D gene is possibly TRBD1 (5 bases). The ends were cut back, 2 bases at V and 6 bases at J, with 13 bases in the middle. From germline, CDR1 is SGHTA and CDR2 FQGNSA. This CDR3 is 15 amino acids long. The CDR3 sequence is CASSLRNRPDEKLFF. CDR3 nucleotide sequence: TGTGCCAGCAGCTTACGTAACAGGCCGGATGAAAAACTGTTTTTT.

The chain is built from TRBV19 and TRBJ2-5, with 8 bases matching TRBD2. Trimming cost V 3 bases and J 3 bases; bases outside gene matches: 3. This CDR3 comprises 14 residues. The germline CDR1 and CDR2 sequences are LNHDA and SQIVND (reference sequence). This CDR3 is CASSIVAGKETQYF. CDR3 in DNA: TGTGCCAGTAGTATTGTAGCGGGAAAAGAGACCCAGTACTTC.

This rearrangement joins TRBV5-1 to TRBJ2-1, with 9 bases matching TRBD1. V lost 3 bases to trimming and J lost 7 bases; unmatched junction nucleotides: 5. Germline lookup yields CDR1 SGHRS and CDR2 YFSETQ. The CDR3 is 14 amino acids. For the CDR3, the DNA is TGCGCCAGCAGCTCGACCGGACAGGGGAATGAGCAGTTCTTC. Translating it yields CASSSTGQGNEQFF. The full variable domain, its missing parts supplied by reference TRBV5-1 and TRBJ2-1, is KAGVTQTPRYLIKTRGQQVTLSCSPISGHRSVSWYQQTPGQGLQFLFEYFSETQRNKGNFPGRFSGRQFSNSRSEMNVSTLELGDSALYLCASSSTGQGNEQFFGPGTRLTVL.

This chain links TRBV5-4 with TRBJ1-6, with D perhaps matching TRBD1 (6 bases). The CDR3 loop spans 17 amino acids. Per germline, CDR1 SGHNT and CDR2 YYREEE (reference sequence). V lost 4 bases to trimming and J lost 7 bases, with 21 bases between them. CDR3 in DNA: TGTGCCAGCAGCGGCAAAAGTATGGGGGCAACCAATTCACCCCTCCACTTT. It encodes CASSGKSMGATNSPLHF.

The chain uses TRBV19 and TRBJ1-6; the match to TRBD1 covers 7 bases. With V trimmed by 1 base and J by 13 bases, 7 bases remained unmatched. Germline V lookup: CDR1 LNHDA, CDR2 SQIVND (reference sequence). This CDR3 spans 14 amino acids. CDR3 protein: CASSIAGTGAPLHF. CDR3 nucleotide sequence: TGTGCCAGTAGTATAGCCGGAACAGGGGCGCCCCTCCACTTT.

The rearrangement links TRBV28 to TRBJ1-5; 12 bases are a match to TRBD1. Looked up from germline, CDR1 is MDHEN and CDR2 is SYDVKM. CDR3 length equals 19 residues. V was pared by 5 bases and J by 3 bases, with 14 bases of the junction left unmatched. In DNA, the CDR3 is TGTGCCAGCAGTCGCAAACGGGACAGGGGGCGATGGGTCAATCAGCCCCAGCATTTT. Translation gives CASSRKRDRGRWVNQPQHF.

The chain links TRBV4-1 to TRBJ2-1; 8 bases map to TRBD2. Per germline, CDR1 MGHRA and CDR2 YSYEKL. The CDR3 is 17 amino acids. Losses at the gene ends were 5 bases for V and 9 bases for J; bases not matched to a gene: 18. In DNA form, the CDR3 reads TGCGCCAGCAGCAGGACTGTAGTGGGAGATCGGGGGGGTGAGCAGTTCTTC. Protein product: CASSRTVVGDRGGEQFF.

The table lists this clone with a few counts. V and J are TRBV11-2 and TRBJ1-5, with D possibly matching TRBD1 (5 bases). V was shortened by 1 base and J by 6 bases, with 7 bases between the two germline ends. The CDR3 totals 13 residues. Per germline, CDR1 SGHAT and CDR2 FQNNGV. CDR3 protein: CASSLGGAQPQHF. The CDR3 nucleotides are TGTGCCAGCAGCTTAGGCGGGGCTCAGCCCCAGCATTTT.

The CDR3 sequence: CASSEEWLAGDNEQFF. CDR3 coding DNA: TGTGCCAGCAGTGAGGAGTGGCTAGCGGGAGACAATGAGCAGTTCTTC. The chain joins TRBV2 to TRBJ2-1, with 10 bases aligning to TRBD2. The CDR3 extends over 16 amino acids. V shed 3 bases and J 5 bases; nucleotides not matched to a gene: 7. Germline lookup yields CDR1 SNHLY and CDR2 FYNNEI.

The rearrangement uses TRBV29-1 and TRBJ2-7, with TRBD1 matching over 7 bases. This CDR3 spans 12 amino acids. V lost 6 bases, J lost 2 bases, and 4 bases stayed unmatched. CDR1 and CDR2 (germline): SQVTM, ANQGSEA. DNA for the CDR3: TGCAGCGTCCGACAGGGCACCTACGAGCAGTACTTC. This codes for CSVRQGTYEQYF.

This sequence joins TRBV9 and TRBJ1-2; 7 bases align to TRBD1. The germline V gene has CDR1 SGDLS and CDR2 YYNGEE. The CDR3 extends over 13 amino acids. V lost 2 bases, J lost 4 bases, and 2 bases stayed unmatched. Here the CDR3 reads CASSVQGGYGYTF. For the CDR3, the DNA is TGTGCCAGCAGCGTGCAGGGGGGCTATGGCTACACCTTC. Full variable domain (rest looked up from reference TRBV9 and TRBJ1-2): DSGVTQTPKHLITATGQRVTLRCSPRSGDLSVYWYQQSLDQGLQFLIQYYNGEERAKGNILERFSAQQFPDLHSELNLSSLELGDSALYFCASSVQGGYGYTFGSGTRLTVV.

The rearrangement uses TRBV24-1 and TRBJ2-2, with 8 bases matching TRBD2. The CDR3 loop spans 17 amino acids. CDR1 KGHDR and CDR2 SFDVKD come from the germline V gene. V was pared by 3 bases and J by 1 base, with 6 bases of the junction left unmatched. Written as DNA, the CDR3 is TGTGCCACCAGTGATCAGACTAGCGCCTTGAACACCGGGGAGCTGTTTTTT. Protein: CATSDQTSALNTGELFF.

The rearrangement links TRBV14 to TRBJ1-1; 10 positions agree with TRBD1. Unmatched junction bases numbered 5, after V lost 6 bases and J lost 4 bases. Germline loops: CDR1 SGHDN, CDR2 FVKESK. The CDR3 totals 14 residues. The CDR3 protein is CASRQGQGITEAFF. CDR3 sequence (DNA): TGTGCCAGCAGACAGGGACAGGGGATCACTGAAGCTTTCTTT.

J is TRBJ1-1 and V is TRBV9; D uncertain. The V end lost 2 bases, the J end lost 3 bases, and 11 bases lay between the germline ends. The CDR3 has 14 residues. Germline V CDR1 and CDR2: SGDLS, YYNGEE. The CDR3 region is CASSVGVQDTEAFF. CDR3 nucleotides: TGTGCCAGCAGCGTCGGGGTTCAGGACACTGAAGCTTTCTTT.

This chain links TRBV11-3 with TRBJ2-3; D unresolved. The CDR3 totals 14 residues. Per germline, CDR1 SGHNT and CDR2 YENEEA. V was cut by 5 bases and J by 0 bases, with 9 bases left in between. CDR3 protein: CASSPLTSTDTQYF. CDR3 nucleotides: TGTGCCAGCAGCCCTCTAACTAGCACAGATACGCAGTATTTT.

This clone is a singleton in its sample. The rearrangement uses TRBV27 and TRBJ2-7; TRBD2 matches 7 bases. Germline loops: CDR1 MNHEY, CDR2 SMNVEV (reference sequence). CDR3 size: 12 residues. J lost 6 bases, V lost 7 bases, and 6 bases had no gene match. The CDR3, as DNA: TGTGCCAGCACCCTGGGGGGGTCCGAGCAGTACTTC. This encodes CASTLGGSEQYF.

The V gene is TRBV28, the J gene TRBJ2-5; 7 positions match TRBD1. Losses at the gene ends were 5 bases for V and 0 bases for J; bases not matched to a gene: 9. Germline V gene data show CDR1 as MDHEN and CDR2 as SYDVKM. CDR3 size: 16 residues. DNA for the CDR3: TGTGCCAGCAGTCCAGGGGGATACCCTTACCAAGAGACCCAGTACTTC. This translates into CASSPGGYPYQETQYF. The full variable domain, rest sourced from reference TRBV28 and TRBJ2-5, is DVKVTQSSRYLVKRTGEKVFLECVQDMDHENMFWYRQDPGLGLRLIYFSYDVKMKEKGDIPEGYSVSREKKERFSLILESASTNQTSMYLCASSPGGYPYQETQYFGPGTRLLVL.

The chain links TRBV6-5 to TRBJ1-3; possible D gene TRBD1, 6 bases. The CDR3 is made up of 15 amino acids. Germline V lookup: CDR1 MNHEY, CDR2 SVGAGI. Between the trimmed V and J ends, which lost 6 bases and 0 bases, there was a span of 12 bases. The CDR3 sequence is CASRLRGGSGNTIYF. The CDR3 nucleotides read TGTGCCAGCAGACTTAGGGGGGGCTCTGGAAACACCATATATTTT.

The gene calls are TRBV28 and TRBJ1-4; possible D gene TRBD1, 6 bases. Trimming took 4 bases from V and 3 from J, leaving 12 bases between them. CDR1 and CDR2 from the germline V gene are MDHEN and SYDVKM. The CDR3 is 15 amino acids. The chain's CDR3 is CASSSHREANEKLFF. The DNA for the CDR3 is TGTGCCAGCAGTTCACACAGGGAAGCTAATGAAAAACTGTTTTTT.

The CDR3 region is CATSDFVGNEQFF. CDR3 DNA: TGTGCCACCAGTGATTTTGTCGGCAATGAGCAGTTCTTC. This chain joins TRBV24-1 and TRBJ2-1, with D unresolved. The CDR3 totals 13 residues. Looked up from germline, CDR1 is KGHDR and CDR2 is SFDVKD. Trimming shortened V by 1 base and J by 6 bases, and 6 bases separated the two germline ends.

This rearrangement joins TRBV6-1 to TRBJ2-3, with a tentative D call TRBD1 (5 bases). With 2 bases removed from V and 6 bases from J, the gap between germline ends came to 9 bases. CDR3 size: 13 residues. The germline V gene has CDR1 MNHNS and CDR2 SASEGT. The CDR3 region has the DNA TGTGCCAGCAGTGAAAGGGGTTGGGATACGCAGTATTTT. This gives the protein CASSERGWDTQYF.

The V and J genes are TRBV24-1 and TRBJ1-2; TRBD1 matches at 10 bases. CDR1 KGHDR and CDR2 SFDVKD come from the germline V gene. The V segment lost 4 bases and the J segment 5 bases; nucleotides outside the gene matches: 6. The CDR3 length is 15 residues. The CDR3 DNA is TGTGCCACCAGTGACACCGGGACAGGGGAGTATGGCTACACCTTC. It yields the protein CATSDTGTGEYGYTF.

V is TRBV16 and J is TRBJ1-2, with a tentative D call TRBD1 (6 bases). The V and J ends lost 2 bases and 4 bases respectively, with 17 bases between them. This CDR3 spans 16 amino acids. Germline V CDR1 and CDR2: KGHSY, FQNENV. The CDR3 nucleotides read TGTGCCAGCAGCCAAAGATCAGACAGGCTGCTCTATGGCTACACCTTC. Translated: CASSQRSDRLLYGYTF.

The J gene is TRBJ1-1, the V gene TRBV6-5; D is unresolved. The germline V gene has CDR1 MNHEY and CDR2 SVGAGI. Trimming removed 6 bases from V and 5 bases from J, with 13 bases in between. The CDR3 runs 13 residues. For the CDR3, the DNA is TGTGCCAGCAGACCTCGGGCGGGGACTGAAGCTTTCTTT. Protein product: CASRPRAGTEAFF.

V and J are TRBV18 and TRBJ1-1, with TRBD1 matching 7 bases. J was trimmed by 6 bases and V by 3 bases; bases with no gene match: 7. The CDR3 length is 14 residues. Germline V gene lookup returns CDR1 KGHSH and CDR2 LQKENI. CDR3 coding DNA: TGTGCCAGCTCACCCGACAGGGAGTCCGCTGAAGCTTTCTTT. Translated, it gives CASSPDRESAEAFF.